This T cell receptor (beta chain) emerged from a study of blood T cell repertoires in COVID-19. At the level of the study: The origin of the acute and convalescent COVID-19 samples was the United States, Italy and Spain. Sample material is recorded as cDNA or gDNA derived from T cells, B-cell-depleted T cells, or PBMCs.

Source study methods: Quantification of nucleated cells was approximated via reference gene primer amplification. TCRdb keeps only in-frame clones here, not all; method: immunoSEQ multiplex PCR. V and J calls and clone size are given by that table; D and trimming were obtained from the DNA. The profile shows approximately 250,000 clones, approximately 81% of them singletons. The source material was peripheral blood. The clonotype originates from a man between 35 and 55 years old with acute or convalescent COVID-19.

The CDR3 is CASSQGTASNQPQHF. DNA of the CDR3: TGTGCCAGTAGCCAGGGGACAGCTAGCAATCAGCCCCAGCATTTT. The gene calls are TRBV19 and TRBJ1-5, with 7 bases matching TRBD1. CDR1 and CDR2 (germline): LNHDA, SQIVND (reference sequence). Germline trimming cut 6 bases from V and 0 bases from J; bases unmatched to any gene: 5. The CDR3 contains 15 residues.